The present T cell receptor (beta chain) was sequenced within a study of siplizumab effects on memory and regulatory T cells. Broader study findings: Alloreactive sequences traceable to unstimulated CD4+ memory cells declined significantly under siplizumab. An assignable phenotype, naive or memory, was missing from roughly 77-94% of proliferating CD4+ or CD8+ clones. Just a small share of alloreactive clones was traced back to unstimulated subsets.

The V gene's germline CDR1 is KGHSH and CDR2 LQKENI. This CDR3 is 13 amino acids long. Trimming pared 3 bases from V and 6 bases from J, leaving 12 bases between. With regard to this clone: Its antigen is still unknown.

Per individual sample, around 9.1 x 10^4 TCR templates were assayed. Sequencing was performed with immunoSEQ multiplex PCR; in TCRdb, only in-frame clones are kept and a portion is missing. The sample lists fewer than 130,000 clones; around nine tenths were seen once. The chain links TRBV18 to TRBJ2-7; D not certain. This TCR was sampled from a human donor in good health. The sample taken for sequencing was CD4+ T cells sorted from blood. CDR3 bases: TGTGCCAGCTCACCCTCTTGGATCTCCGAGCAGTACTTC. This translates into CASSPSWISEQYF.